This T cell receptor beta chain derives from a study of metastatic and nonmetastatic thyroid tumors. Per the study methods: Using the CDR3 differences seen across clinicopathological groups, the authors built a distant-metastasis classifier for papillary thyroid cancer, which was meant to discriminate distant-metastatic patients. TCRdb re-analyzed the PCR reads through MiXCR. The V and J calls, along with clone size, are taken from TCRdb and not from the paper's own processing. The sample gives 55,000 or so clones, roughly 18% of which show up once; 2.5% to 3.5% is in the top ten. The CDR3 consists of 16 residues. Germline lookup yields CDR1 MDHEN and CDR2 SYDVKM. This clone was seen more than once but under ten times. No patient had received any treatment before thyroid surgery.

The sample comprised blood. The chain uses TRBV28 and TRBJ1-6, with D tentatively TRBD1 (5 bases). The clonotype was recovered from a female donor with papillary thyroid cancer or a benign thyroid nodule (not recorded which). Some clones in this sample may be carry-over from other donors' samples. CDR3 sequence reads: CVTAPQAFRVKSPLHF. The CDR3 nucleotides are TGTGTCACCGCCCCACAGGCGTTTAGAGTAAAGTCACCCCTCCACTTT.